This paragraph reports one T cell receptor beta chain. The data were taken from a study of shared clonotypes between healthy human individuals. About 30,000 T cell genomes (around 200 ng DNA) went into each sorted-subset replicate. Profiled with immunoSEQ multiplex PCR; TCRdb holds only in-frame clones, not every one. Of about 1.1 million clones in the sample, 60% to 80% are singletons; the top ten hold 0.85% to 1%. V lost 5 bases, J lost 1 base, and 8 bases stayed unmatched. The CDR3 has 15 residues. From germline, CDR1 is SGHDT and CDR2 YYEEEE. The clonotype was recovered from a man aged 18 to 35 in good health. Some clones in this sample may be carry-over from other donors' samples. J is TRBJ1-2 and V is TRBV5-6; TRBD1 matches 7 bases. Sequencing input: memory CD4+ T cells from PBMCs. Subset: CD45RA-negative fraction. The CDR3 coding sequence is TGTGCCAGCAGGGAAACAGGGGCGCTTAACTATGGCTACACCTTC. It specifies CASRETGALNYGYTF.